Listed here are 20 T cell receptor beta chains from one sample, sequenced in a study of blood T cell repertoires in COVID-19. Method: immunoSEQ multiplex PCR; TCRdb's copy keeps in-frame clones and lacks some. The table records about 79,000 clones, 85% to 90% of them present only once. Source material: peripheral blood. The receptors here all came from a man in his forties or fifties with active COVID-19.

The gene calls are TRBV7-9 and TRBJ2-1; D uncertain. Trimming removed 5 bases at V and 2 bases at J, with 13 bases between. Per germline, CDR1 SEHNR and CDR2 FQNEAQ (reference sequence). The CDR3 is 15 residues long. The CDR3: CASSAYSRAYNEQFF. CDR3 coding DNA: TGTGCCAGCAGCGCGTACTCCCGGGCCTACAATGAGCAGTTCTTC.

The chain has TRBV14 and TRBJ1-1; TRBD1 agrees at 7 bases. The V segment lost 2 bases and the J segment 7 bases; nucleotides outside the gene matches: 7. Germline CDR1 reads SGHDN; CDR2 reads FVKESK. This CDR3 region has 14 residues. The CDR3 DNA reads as TGTGCCAGCAGCCAACCCGGGACAGAGCGTGAAGCTTTCTTT. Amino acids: CASSQPGTEREAFF.

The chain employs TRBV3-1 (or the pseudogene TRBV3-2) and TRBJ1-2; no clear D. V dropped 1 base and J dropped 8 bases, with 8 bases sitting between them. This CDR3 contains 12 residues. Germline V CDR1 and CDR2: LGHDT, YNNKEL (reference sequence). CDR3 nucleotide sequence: TGTGCCAGCAGCCAAGTGGGCTGGGGCTACACCTTC. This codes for CASSQVGWGYTF.

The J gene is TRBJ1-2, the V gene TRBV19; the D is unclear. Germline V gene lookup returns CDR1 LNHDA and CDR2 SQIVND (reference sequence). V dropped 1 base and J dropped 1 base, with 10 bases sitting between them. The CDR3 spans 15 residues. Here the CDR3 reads CASSIVAGSNYGYTF. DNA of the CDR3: TGTGCCAGTAGTATAGTCGCGGGCAGTAACTATGGCTACACCTTC.

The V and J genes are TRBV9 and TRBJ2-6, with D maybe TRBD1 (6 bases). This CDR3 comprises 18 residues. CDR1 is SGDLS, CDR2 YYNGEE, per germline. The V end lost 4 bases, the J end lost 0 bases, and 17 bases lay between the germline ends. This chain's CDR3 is CASSTSGQILSGANVLTF. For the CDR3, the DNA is TGTGCCAGCAGCACCTCAGGACAGATCCTCTCTGGGGCCAACGTCCTGACTTTC.

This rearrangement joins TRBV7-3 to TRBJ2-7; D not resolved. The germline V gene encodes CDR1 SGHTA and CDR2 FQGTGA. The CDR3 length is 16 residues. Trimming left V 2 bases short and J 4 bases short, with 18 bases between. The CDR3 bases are TGTGCCAGCAGCTTAGTCCGATACAGTTTGGGTTACGAGCAGTACTTC. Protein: CASSLVRYSLGYEQYF.

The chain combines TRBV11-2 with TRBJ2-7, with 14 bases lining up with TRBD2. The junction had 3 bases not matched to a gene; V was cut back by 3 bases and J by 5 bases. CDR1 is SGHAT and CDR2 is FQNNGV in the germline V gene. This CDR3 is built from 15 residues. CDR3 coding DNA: TGTGCCAGCAGCTTGGGGACTAGCGGGAGCCACGAGCAGTACTTC. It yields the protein CASSLGTSGSHEQYF.

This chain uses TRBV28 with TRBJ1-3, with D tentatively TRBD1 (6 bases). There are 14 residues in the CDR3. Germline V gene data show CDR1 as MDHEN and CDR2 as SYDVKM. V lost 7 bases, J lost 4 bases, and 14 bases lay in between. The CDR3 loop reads CASTHTGRGNTIYF. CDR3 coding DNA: TGTGCCAGCACTCACACAGGGCGAGGAAACACCATATATTTT.

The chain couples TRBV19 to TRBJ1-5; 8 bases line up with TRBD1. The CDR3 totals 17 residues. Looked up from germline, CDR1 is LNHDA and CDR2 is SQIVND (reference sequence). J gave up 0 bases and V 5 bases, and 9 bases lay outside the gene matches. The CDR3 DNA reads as TGTGCCAGTAGTCTCCGGACAGGGATAACTAGCAATCAGCCCCAGCATTTT. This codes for CASSLRTGITSNQPQHF.

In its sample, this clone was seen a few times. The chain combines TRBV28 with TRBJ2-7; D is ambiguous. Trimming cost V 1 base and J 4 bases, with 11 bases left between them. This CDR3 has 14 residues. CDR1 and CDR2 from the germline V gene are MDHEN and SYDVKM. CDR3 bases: TGTGCCAGCAGTTTATCTATTTCCCTATACGAGCAGTACTTC. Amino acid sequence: CASSLSISLYEQYF.

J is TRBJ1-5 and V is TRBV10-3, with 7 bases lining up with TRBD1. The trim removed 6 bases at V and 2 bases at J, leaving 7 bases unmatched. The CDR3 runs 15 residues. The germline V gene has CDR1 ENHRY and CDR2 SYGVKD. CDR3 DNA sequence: TGTGCCATCAGCCGGGACAGCGCGCGCAATCAGCCCCAGCATTTT. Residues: CAISRDSARNQPQHF.

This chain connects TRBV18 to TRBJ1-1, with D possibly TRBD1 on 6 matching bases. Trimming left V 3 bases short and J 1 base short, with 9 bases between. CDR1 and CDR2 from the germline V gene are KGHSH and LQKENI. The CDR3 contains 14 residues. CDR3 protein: CASSPGTPNTEAFF. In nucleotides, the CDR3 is TGTGCCAGCTCACCGGGGACACCGAACACTGAAGCTTTCTTT. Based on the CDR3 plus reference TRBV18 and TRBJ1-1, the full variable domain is NAGVMQNPRHLVRRRGQEARLRCSPMKGHSHVYWYRQLPEEGLKFMVYLQKENIIDESGMPKERFSAEFPKEGPSILRIQQVVRGDSAAYFCASSPGTPNTEAFFGQGTRLTVV.

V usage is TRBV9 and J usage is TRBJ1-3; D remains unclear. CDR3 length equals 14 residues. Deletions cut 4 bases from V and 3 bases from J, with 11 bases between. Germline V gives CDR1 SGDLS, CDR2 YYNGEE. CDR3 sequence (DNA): TGTGCCAGCAGCCCGCGGGGATTTGGAAACACCATATATTTT. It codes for CASSPRGFGNTIYF.

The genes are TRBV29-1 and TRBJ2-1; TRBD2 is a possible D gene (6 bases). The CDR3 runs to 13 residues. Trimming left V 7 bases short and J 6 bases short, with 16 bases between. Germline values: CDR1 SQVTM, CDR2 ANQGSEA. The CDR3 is CSGMVGTSNEQFF. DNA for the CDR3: TGCAGCGGGATGGTTGGGACTTCCAATGAGCAGTTCTTC.

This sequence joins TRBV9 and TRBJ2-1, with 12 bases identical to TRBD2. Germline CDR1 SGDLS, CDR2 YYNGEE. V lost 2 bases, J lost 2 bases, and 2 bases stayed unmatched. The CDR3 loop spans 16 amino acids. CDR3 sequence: CASSVGLAGTYNEQFF. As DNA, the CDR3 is TGTGCCAGCAGCGTCGGACTAGCGGGAACCTACAATGAGCAGTTCTTC.

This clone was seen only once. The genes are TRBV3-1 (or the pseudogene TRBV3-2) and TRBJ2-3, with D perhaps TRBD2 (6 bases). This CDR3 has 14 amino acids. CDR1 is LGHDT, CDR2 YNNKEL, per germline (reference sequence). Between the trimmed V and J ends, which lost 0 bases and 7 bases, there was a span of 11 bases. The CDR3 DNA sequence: TGTGCCAGCAGCCAAGAATTAGCGGCCAATACGCAGTATTTT. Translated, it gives CASSQELAANTQYF.

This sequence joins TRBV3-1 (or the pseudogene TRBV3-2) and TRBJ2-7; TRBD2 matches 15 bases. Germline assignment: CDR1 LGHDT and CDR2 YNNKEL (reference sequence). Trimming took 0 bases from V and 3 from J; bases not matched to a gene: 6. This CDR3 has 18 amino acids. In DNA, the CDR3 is TGTGCCAGCAGCCAAGACGGACTAGCGGGAGGGCTCTACTACGAGCAGTACTTC. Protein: CASSQDGLAGGLYYEQYF.

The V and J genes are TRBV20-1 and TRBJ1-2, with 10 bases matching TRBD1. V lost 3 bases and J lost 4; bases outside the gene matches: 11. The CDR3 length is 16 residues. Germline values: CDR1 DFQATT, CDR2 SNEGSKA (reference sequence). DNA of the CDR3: TGCAGTGCTAGTGACCCCCGGACAGGGGGGATCTATGGCTACACCTTC. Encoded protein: CSASDPRTGGIYGYTF.

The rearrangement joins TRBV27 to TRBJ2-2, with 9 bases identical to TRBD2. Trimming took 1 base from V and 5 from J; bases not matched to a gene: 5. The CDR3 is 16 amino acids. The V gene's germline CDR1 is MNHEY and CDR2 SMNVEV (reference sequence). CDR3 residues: CASSLFAGGFTGELFF. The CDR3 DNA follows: TGTGCCAGCAGTTTATTTGCGGGAGGGTTTACCGGGGAGCTGTTTTTT.

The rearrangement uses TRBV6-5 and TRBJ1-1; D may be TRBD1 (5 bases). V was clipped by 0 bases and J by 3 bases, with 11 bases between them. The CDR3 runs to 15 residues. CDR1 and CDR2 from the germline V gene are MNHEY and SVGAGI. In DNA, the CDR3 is TGTGCCAGCAGTTACTCCGCCAGGGAGGACACTGAAGCTTTCTTT. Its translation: CASSYSAREDTEAFF.